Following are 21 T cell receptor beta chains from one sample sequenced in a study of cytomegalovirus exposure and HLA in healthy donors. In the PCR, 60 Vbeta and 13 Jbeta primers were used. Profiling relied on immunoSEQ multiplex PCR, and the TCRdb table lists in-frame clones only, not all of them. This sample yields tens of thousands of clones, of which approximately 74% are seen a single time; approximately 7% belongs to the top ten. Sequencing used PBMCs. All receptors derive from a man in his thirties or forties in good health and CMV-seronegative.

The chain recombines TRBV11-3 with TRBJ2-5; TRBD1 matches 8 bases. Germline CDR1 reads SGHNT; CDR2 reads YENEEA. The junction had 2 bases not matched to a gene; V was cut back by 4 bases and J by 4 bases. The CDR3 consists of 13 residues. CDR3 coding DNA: TGTGCCAGCAGCTCGACAGGGGTAGAGACCCAGTACTTC. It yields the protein CASSSTGVETQYF.

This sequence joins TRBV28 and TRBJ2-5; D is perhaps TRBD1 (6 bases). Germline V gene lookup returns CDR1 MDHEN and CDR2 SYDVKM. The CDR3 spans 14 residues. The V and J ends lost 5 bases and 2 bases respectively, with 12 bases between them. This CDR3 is CASSRWTEQETQYF. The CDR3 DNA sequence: TGTGCCAGCAGTAGATGGACAGAACAAGAGACCCAGTACTTC.

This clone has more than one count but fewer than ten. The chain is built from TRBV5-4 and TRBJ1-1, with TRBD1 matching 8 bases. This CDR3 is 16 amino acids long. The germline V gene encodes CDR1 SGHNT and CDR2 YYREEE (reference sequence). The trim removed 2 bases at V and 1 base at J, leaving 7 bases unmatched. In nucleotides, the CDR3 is TGTGCCAGCAGCTTAAACAGGGGGACCCCGAACACTGAAGCTTTCTTT. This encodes CASSLNRGTPNTEAFF.

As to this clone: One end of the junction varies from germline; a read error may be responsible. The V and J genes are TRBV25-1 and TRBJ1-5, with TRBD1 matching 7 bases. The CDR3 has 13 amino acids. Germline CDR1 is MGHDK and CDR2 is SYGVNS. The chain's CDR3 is CASSIRGHQLQHF. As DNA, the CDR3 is TGTGCCAGCAGTATTAGGGGGCATCAGCTCCAGCATTTT.

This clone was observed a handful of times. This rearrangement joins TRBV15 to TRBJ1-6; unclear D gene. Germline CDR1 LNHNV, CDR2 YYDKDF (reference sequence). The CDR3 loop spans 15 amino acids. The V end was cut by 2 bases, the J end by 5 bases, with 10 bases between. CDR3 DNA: TGTGCCACCAGCAGATCACGAGGGAATAATTCACCCCTCCACTTT. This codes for CATSRSRGNNSPLHF.

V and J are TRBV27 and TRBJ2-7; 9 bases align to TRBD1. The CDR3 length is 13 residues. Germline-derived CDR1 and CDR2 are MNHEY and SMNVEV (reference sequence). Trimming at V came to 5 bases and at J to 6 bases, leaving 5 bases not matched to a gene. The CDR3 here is CASSPGQGTEQYF. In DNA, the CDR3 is TGTGCCAGCAGTCCGGGACAGGGTACCGAGCAGTACTTC.

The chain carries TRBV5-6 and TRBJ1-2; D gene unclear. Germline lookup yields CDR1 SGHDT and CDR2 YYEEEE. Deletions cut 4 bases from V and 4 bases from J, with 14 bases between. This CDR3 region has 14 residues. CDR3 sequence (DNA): TGTGCCAGCAGCGCAGCGGACGGAGTCTATGGCTACACCTTC. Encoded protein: CASSAADGVYGYTF. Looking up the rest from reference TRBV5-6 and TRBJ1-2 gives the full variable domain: DAGVTQSPTHLIKTRGQQVTLRCSPKSGHDTVSWYQQALGQGPQFIFQYYEEEERQRGNFPDRFSGHQFPNYSSELNVNALLLGDSALYLCASSAADGVYGYTFGSGTRLTVV.

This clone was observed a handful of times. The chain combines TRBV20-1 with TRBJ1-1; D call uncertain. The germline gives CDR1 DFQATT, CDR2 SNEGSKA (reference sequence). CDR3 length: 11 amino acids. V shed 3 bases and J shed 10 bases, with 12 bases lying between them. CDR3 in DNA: TGCAGTGCTAGTACGAGCAACGGAGCTTTCTTT. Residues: CSASTSNGAFF.

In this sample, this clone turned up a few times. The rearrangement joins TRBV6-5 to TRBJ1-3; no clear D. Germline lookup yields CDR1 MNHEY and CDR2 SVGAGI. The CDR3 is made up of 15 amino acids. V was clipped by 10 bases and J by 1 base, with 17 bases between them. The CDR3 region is CATQEVGRSGNTIYF. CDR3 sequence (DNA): TGTGCCACCCAGGAGGTTGGGAGGTCTGGAAACACCATATATTTT.

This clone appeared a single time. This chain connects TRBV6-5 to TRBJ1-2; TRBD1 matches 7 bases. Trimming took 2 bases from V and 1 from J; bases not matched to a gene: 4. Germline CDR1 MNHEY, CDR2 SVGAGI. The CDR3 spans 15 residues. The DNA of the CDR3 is TGTGCCAGCAGTTACGGACAGGTCTATAACTATGGCTACACCTTC. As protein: CASSYGQVYNYGYTF.

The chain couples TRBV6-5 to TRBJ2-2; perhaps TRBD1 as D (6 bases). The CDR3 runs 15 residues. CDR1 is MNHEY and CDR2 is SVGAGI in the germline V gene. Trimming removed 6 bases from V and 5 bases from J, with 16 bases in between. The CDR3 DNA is TGTGCCAGCAGCCGTCGACAGGAGCTGACCGGGGAGCTGTTTTTT. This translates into CASSRRQELTGELFF.

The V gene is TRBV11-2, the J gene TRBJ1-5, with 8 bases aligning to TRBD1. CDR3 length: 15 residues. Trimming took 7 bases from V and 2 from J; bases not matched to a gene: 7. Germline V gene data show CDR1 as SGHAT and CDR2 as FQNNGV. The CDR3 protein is CASTRTGGGNQPQHF. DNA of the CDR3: TGTGCCAGCACCCGAACAGGGGGAGGCAATCAGCCCCAGCATTTT. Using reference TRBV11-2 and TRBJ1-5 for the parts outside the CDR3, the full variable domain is EAGVAQSPRYKIIEKRQSVAFWCNPISGHATLYWYQQILGQGPKLLIQFQNNGVVDDSQLPKDRFSAERLKGVDSTLKIQPAKLEDSAVYLCASTRTGGGNQPQHFGDGTRLSIL.

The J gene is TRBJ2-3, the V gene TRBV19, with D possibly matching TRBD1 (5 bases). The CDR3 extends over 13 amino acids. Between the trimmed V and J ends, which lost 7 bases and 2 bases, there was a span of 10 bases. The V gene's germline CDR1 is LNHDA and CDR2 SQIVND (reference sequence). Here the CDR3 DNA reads TGTGCCAGTAAGGCAGGGCTCACAGATACGCAGTATTTT. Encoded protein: CASKAGLTDTQYF.

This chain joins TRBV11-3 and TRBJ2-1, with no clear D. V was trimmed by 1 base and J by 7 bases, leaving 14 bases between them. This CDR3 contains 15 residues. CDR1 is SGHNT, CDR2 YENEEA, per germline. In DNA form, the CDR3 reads TGTGCCAGCAGCTTAGGATCCCGGTTCGCTAATGAGCAGTTCTTC. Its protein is CASSLGSRFANEQFF.

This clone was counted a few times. CDR3 protein: CASSLDSLLEQFF. The CDR3 nucleotides are TGCGCCAGCAGCTTGGACTCCCTGCTTGAGCAGTTCTTC. The J gene is TRBJ2-1, the V gene TRBV5-1; D gene uncertain. Per the germline V gene, CDR1 is SGHRS and CDR2 is YFSETQ. The CDR3 is 13 residues long. Trimming shortened V by 0 bases and J by 9 bases, and 10 bases separated the two germline ends.

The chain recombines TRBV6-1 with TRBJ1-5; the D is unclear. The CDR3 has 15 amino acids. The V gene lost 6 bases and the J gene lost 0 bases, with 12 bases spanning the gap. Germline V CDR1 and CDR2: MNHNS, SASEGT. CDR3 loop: CASSAGEYSNQPQHF. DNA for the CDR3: TGTGCCAGCAGCGCCGGGGAGTATAGCAATCAGCCCCAGCATTTT.

The CDR3: CASSDYIGQPMNTEAFF. CDR3 in DNA: TGTGCCAGCAGTGATTACATCGGACAGCCCATGAACACTGAAGCTTTCTTT. The J gene is TRBJ1-1, the V gene TRBV6-1; TRBD1 might be the D (6 bases). Per the germline V gene, CDR1 is MNHNS and CDR2 is SASEGT. Trimming cost V 3 bases and J 0 bases, with 17 bases left between them. The CDR3 runs 17 residues.

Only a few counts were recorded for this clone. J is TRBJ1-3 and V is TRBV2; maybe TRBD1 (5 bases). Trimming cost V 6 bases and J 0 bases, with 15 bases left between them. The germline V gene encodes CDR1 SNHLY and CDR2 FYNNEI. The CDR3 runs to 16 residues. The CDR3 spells CASSPITGNSGNTIYF. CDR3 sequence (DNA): TGTGCCAGCAGCCCAATAACAGGCAACTCTGGAAACACCATATATTTT.

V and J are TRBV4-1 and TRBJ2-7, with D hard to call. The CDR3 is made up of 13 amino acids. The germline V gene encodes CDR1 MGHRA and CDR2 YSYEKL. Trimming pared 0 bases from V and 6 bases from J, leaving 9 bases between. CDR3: CASSQDNYREQYF. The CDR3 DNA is TGCGCCAGCAGCCAAGATAACTACCGCGAGCAGTACTTC.

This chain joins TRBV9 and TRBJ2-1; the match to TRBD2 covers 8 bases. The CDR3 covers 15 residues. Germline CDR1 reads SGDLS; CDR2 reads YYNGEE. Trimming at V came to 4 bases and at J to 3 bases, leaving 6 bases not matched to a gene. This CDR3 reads CASSFDSGVYNEQFF. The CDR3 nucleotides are TGTGCCAGCAGCTTCGATAGCGGGGTCTACAATGAGCAGTTCTTC.

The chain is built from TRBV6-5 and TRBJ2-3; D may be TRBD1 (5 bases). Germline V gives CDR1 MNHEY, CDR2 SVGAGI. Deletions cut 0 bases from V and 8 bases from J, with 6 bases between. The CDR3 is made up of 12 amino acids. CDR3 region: CASSYSRGTQYF. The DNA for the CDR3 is TGTGCCAGCAGTTACTCAAGGGGTACGCAGTATTTT.